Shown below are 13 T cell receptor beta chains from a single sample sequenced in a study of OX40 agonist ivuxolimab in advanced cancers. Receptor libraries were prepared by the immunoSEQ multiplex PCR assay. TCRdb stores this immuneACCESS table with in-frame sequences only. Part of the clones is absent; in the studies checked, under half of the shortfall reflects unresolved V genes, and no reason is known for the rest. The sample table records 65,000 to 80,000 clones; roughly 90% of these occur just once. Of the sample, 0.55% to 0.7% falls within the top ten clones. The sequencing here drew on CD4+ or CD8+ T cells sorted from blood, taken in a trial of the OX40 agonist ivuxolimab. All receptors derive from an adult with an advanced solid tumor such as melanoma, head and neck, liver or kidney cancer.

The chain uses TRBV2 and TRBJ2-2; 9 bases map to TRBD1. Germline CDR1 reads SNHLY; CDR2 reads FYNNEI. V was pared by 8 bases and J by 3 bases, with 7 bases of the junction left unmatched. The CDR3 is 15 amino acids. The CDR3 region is CASLDDRGDTGELFF. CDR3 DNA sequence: TGTGCCAGCCTGGATGACAGGGGGGACACCGGGGAGCTGTTTTTT.

The CDR3 spells CASSLFRNQRENSYEQYF. In DNA form, the CDR3 reads TGTGCCAGCAGTTTATTCAGAAATCAGCGGGAGAACTCCTACGAGCAGTACTTC. The chain couples TRBV27 to TRBJ2-7; TRBD2 matches 8 bases. Losses at the gene ends were 1 base for V and 0 bases for J; bases not matched to a gene: 11. There are 18 residues in the CDR3. CDR1 MNHEY and CDR2 SMNVEV come from the germline V gene (reference sequence).

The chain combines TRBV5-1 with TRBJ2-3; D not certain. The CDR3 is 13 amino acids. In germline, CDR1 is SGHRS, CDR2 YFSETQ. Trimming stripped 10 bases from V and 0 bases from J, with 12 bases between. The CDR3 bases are TGCGCCGGCTCAGTCGGAAGCACAGATACGCAGTATTTT. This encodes CAGSVGSTDTQYF.

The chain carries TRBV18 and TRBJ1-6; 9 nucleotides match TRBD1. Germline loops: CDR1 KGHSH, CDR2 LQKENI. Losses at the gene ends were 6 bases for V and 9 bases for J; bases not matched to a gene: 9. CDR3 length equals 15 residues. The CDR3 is CASSPGTGSFSPLHF. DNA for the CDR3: TGTGCCAGCTCGCCCGGGACAGGGAGTTTTTCACCCCTCCACTTT.

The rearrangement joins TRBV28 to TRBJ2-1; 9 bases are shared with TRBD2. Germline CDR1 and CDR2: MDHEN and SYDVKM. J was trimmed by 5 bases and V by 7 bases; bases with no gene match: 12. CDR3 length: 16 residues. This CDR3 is CASKVAGVMGNNEQFF. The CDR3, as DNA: TGTGCCAGCAAAGTAGCGGGAGTGATGGGAAACAATGAGCAGTTCTTC.

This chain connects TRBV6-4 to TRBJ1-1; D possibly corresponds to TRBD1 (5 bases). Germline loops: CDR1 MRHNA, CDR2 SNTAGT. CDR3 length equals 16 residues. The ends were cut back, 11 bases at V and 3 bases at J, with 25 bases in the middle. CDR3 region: CAFGGVSPLEYTEAFF. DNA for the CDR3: TGTGCCTTTGGAGGGGTCTCTCCCTTAGAGTACACTGAAGCTTTCTTT.

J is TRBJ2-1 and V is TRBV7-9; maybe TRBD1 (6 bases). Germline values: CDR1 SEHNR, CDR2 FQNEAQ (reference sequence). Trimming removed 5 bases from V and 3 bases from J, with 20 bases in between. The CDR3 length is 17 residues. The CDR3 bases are TGTGCCAGCAGCCCGGTCCTCGTCGGACAGAACTACAATGAGCAGTTCTTC. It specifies CASSPVLVGQNYNEQFF.

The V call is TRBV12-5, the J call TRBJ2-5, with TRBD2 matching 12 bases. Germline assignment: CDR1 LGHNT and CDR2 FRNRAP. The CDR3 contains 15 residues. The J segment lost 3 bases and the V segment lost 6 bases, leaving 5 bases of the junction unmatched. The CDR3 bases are TGTGCTAGTGGACCGGGACTAGCGGGTAAAGAGACCCAGTACTTC. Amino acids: CASGPGLAGKETQYF.

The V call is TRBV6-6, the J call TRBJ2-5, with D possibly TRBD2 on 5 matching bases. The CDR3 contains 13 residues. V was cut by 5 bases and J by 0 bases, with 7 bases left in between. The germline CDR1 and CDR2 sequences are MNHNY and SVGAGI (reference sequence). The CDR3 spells CASSHGNQETQYF. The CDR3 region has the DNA TGTGCCAGCAGTCACGGGAACCAAGAGACCCAGTACTTC.

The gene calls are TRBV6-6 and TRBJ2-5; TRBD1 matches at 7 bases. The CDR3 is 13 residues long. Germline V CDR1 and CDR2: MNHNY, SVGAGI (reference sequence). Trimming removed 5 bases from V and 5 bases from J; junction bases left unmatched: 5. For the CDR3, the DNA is TGTGCCAGCAGTCAATACAGGGGTGAGACCCAGTACTTC. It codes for CASSQYRGETQYF.

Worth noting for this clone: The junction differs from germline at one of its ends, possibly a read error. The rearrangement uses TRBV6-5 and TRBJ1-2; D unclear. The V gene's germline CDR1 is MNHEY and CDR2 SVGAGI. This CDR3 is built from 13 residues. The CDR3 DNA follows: TGTGCCAGCAGTGATCCTCCGGCACCAGGACGGTCGTTC. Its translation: CASSDPPAPGRSF.

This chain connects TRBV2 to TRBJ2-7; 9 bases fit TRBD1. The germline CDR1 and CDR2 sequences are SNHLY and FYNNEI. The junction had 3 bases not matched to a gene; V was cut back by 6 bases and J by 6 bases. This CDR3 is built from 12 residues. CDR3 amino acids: CASSGQGLEQYF. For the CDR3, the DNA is TGTGCCAGCAGCGGACAGGGGCTCGAGCAGTACTTC.

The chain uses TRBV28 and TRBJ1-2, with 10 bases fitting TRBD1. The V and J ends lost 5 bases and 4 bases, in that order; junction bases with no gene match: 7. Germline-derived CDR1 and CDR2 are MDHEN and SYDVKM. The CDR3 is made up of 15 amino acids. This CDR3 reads CASSTGQGVGYGYTF. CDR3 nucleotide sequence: TGTGCCAGCAGTACAGGACAGGGGGTGGGCTATGGCTACACCTTC.